These 3 T cell receptor beta chains were all obtained from the same sample, sequenced in a study of blood T cell repertoires in COVID-19. Assay: immunoSEQ multiplex PCR; the TCRdb copy retains only in-frame clones and omits some. The data contain 100,000 to 150,000 clones, about 70% of them singletons. The specimen was peripheral blood. The source is a man aged 55 to 70 with acute or convalescent COVID-19.

This clone has a handful of counts. Other DNA sequences in the sample encode the same CDR3. The V call is TRBV7-3, the J call TRBJ2-2; 8 nucleotides align to TRBD1. V lost 5 bases to trimming and J lost 2 bases; unmatched junction nucleotides: 10. Germline CDR1 reads SGHTA; CDR2 reads FQGTGA. This CDR3 comprises 17 residues. CDR3 residues: CASSLAPDRGNTGELFF. CDR3 in DNA: TGTGCCAGCAGCCTAGCACCCGACAGGGGAAACACCGGGGAGCTGTTTTTT.

This rearrangement joins TRBV29-1 to TRBJ2-6, with D unclear. The CDR3 loop spans 13 amino acids. Deletions cut 8 bases from V and 4 bases from J, with 12 bases between. Germline values: CDR1 SQVTM, CDR2 ANQGSEA. CDR3 in amino acids: CSPQPRGANVLTF. The CDR3 DNA sequence: TGCAGCCCACAGCCGAGAGGGGCCAACGTCCTGACTTTC.

This clone was picked up a small number of times. This rearrangement joins TRBV5-6 to TRBJ2-3; 11 nucleotides align to TRBD2. Germline CDR1 SGHDT, CDR2 YYEEEE. This CDR3 comprises 14 residues. Trimming cost V 4 bases and J 6 bases; bases outside gene matches: 4. The DNA for the CDR3 is TGTGCCAGCAGCGATAGCGGGGGGGCCGATACGCAGTATTTT. Residues: CASSDSGGADTQYF.